The T cell receptor (beta chain) under discussion was sequenced for a study of shared clonotypes between healthy human individuals. Study findings and constraints: The small donor group covered limited genetic and exposure diversity.

Sequencing was performed with immunoSEQ multiplex PCR; in TCRdb, only in-frame clones are kept and a portion is missing. Among some 1.4 million clones listed, about 96% were seen once. As for this clone: Its target is unknown.

The V segment lost 6 bases and the J segment 7 bases; nucleotides outside the gene matches: 11. This CDR3 comprises 15 residues. Per the germline V gene, CDR1 is SGHNT and CDR2 is YYREEE (reference sequence). CD45RA+ naive and CD45RA-negative memory subsets were separated from CD4+ cells. The sequencing input was naive CD4+ T cells sorted from blood. Documented subset: CD45RA+ positively selected. This receptor was obtained from a man aged 30 to 45 in good health. This chain joins TRBV5-4 and TRBJ1-4; TRBD1 matches 8 bases. In DNA, the CDR3 is TGTGCCAGCACCCAATGGGACAGGCAGTCTGAAAAACTGTTTTTT. This codes for CASTQWDRQSEKLFF.